Listed below are T cell receptor beta chains from one sample, sequenced in a study of cytomegalovirus exposure and HLA in healthy donors. Generated by immunoSEQ multiplex PCR, the TCRdb table keeps only in-frame clones and is missing some. The table shows some 130,000 clones, with approximately 77% occurring only once. The specimen was PBMCs. Receptors were obtained from a young man in good health and CMV-seronegative. Both conserved end residues are part of each CDR3. A D gene is named only where the DNA matches it firmly. Expanded clones are given a class, and other clones once, few, many or no size at all.

clone_size cdr3_length d_call j_call v_call cdr3_nt cdr3_aa
. 16 TRBD2 TRBJ2-3 TRBV5-1 TGCGCCAGCAGCCTGGGGACTAGCGTAGGCACAGATACGCAGTATTTT CASSLGTSVGTDTQYF
. 15 TRBD2 TRBJ2-7 TRBV5-1 TGCGCCAGCAGCTTCCAGGGCGGGGGTGCCCACGAGCAGTACTTC CASSFQGGGAHEQYF
few 14 . TRBJ1-1 TRBV12-5 TGTGCTAGTGGTTTGGTAGCTGGCGGCTGGGAAGCTTTCTTT CASGLVAGGWEAFF
few 16 . TRBJ1-5 TRBV30 TGTGCCTGGAGCCCCGGGACATCTTTTAGCAATCAGCCCCAGCATTTT CAWSPGTSFSNQPQHF
. 17 . TRBJ2-5 TRBV9 TGTGCCAGCAGCGTAGGAGTTAGCAGAACGCCCCAAGAGACCCAGTACTTC CASSVGVSRTPQETQYF
. 15 . TRBJ1-2 TRBV6-5 TGTGCCAGCTCGGTCGGACATCGGGCATCCTATGGCTACACCTTC CASSVGHRASYGYTF
. 18 . TRBJ2-2 TRBV4-1 TGCGCCAGCAGCCAACCGACCGGACTGGGGACTAACACCGGGGAGCTGTTTTTT CASSQPTGLGTNTGELFF
. 17 TRBD2 TRBJ2-3 TRBV5-1 TGCGCCAGCAGTCCCTCCGGGACTAGCGACCAAACAGATACGCAGTATTTT CASSPSGTSDQTDTQYF
. 13 TRBD1 TRBJ2-1 TRBV6-1 TGTGCCAGCAGTGGAGACAGGGGGGGTGAGCAGTTCTTC CASSGDRGGEQFF
. 15 TRBD2 TRBJ2-3 TRBV29-1 TGCAGCGTTGAAGGACTAGCAGCTAGCACAGATACGCAGTATTTT CSVEGLAASTDTQYF
. 14 . TRBJ2-5 TRBV2 TGTGCCAGCAGTGGCCGACCCCTCAGGGAGACCCAGTACTTC CASSGRPLRETQYF
once 12 . TRBJ1-1 TRBV28 TGTGCCAGCAGTTTACCTGACTCTCAAGCTTTCTTT CASSLPDSQAFF
. 16 . TRBJ2-2 TRBV7-8 TGTGCCAGCAGCACGGACAGAGTTGTTAACACCGGGGAGCTGTTTTTT CASSTDRVVNTGELFF
. 17 TRBD1 TRBJ2-1 TRBV7-9 TGTGCCAGCCAACAGGGGGCCCTACTCGGGATCAACAATGAGCAGTTCTTC CASQQGALLGINNEQFF
. 15 . TRBJ2-7 TRBV4-2 TGTGCCAGCAGCCAAGAGGGCGACAGCGCCTACGAGCAGTACTTC CASSQEGDSAYEQYF
once 16 TRBD2 TRBJ2-1 TRBV19 TGTGCCAGTAGTATAACTAGCGGGATCCTACTCAATGAGCAGTTCTTC CASSITSGILLNEQFF
few 15 TRBD1 TRBJ2-5 TRBV19 TGTGCCAGTAGTATAGGGACAGGAGAACAAGAGACCCAGTACTTC CASSIGTGEQETQYF
. 15 TRBD2 TRBJ2-1 TRBV4-1 TGCGCCAGCAGCCCCCAAAGCGGGAGTTGGTATGAGCAGTTCTTC CASSPQSGSWYEQFF
. 12 TRBD1 TRBJ1-2 TRBV19 TGTGCCAGTACCCCGACAGGGTATGGCTACACCTTC CASTPTGYGYTF
. 14 . TRBJ2-3 TRBV7-3 TGTGCCAGCGGCATCGGGGGGCGCACAGATACGCAGTATTTT CASGIGGRTDTQYF
. 13 . TRBJ2-5 TRBV27 TGTGCCAGCGGGCGCTTGGGAGGAGAGACCCAGTACTTC CASGRLGGETQYF
few 13 TRBD1 TRBJ1-1 TRBV28 TGTGCCAGCAGACCGGGACAGGCGACTGAAGCTTTCTTT CASRPGQATEAFF
few 15 TRBD1 TRBJ2-2 TRBV28 TGTGCCAGCAGTTTCGGGACAGGGACCACCGGGGAGCTGTTTTTT CASSFGTGTTGELFF
. 16 TRBD2 TRBJ2-1 TRBV12-5 TGTGCTAGTGGTTCATTAGCGGGAGGAGGATACAATGAGCAGTTCTTC CASGSLAGGGYNEQFF
. 15 TRBD2 TRBJ2-7 TRBV7-6 TGTGCCAGCAGCCCCGCGTTAGCGGGTGGCTACGAGCAGTACTTC CASSPALAGGYEQYF
. 16 TRBD2 TRBJ2-4 TRBV14 TGTGCCAGCAGCCAACTAGCGGGGGTAGCCAAAAACATTCAGTACTTC CASSQLAGVAKNIQYF
few 13 TRBD2 TRBJ2-7 TRBV25-1 TGTGCCAGCAGGGGGACTAGCACGTACGAGCAGTACTTC CASRGTSTYEQYF
. 17 TRBD2 TRBJ2-7 TRBV6-1 TGTGCCAGCAGTGGCCGAACTAGCGGGAGGGCCGGGTACGAGCAGTACTTC CASSGRTSGRAGYEQYF
once 14 . TRBJ2-7 TRBV4-1 TGCGCCAGCAGCCAAGATCTGCGGATGGGCGAGCAGTACTTC CASSQDLRMGEQYF
. 13 . TRBJ1-2 TRBV10-3 TGTGCCATCAACCCGACAGGCGTACCTGACTACACCTTC CAINPTGVPDYTF
. 14 . TRBJ2-7 TRBV9 TGTGCCAGCAGCCCCCGGGGACTGTCCTACGAGCAGTACTTC CASSPRGLSYEQYF
. 13 TRBD1 TRBJ2-2 TRBV30 TGTGCCCACGGACAGGGGGATGCCGGGGAGCTGTTTTTT CAHGQGDAGELFF
once 14 TRBD1 TRBJ2-5 TRBV9 TGTGCCAGCAGCGTAGAGGGGGCGGAAGAGACCCAGTACTTC CASSVEGAEETQYF
once 11 . TRBJ1-1 TRBV20-1 TGCAGGGGGGGGGTACCGTCGGGAGCTTTCTTT CRGGVPSGAFF
. 15 . TRBJ2-3 TRBV7-2 TGTGCCAGCAGCGAGGGACTTCGAAGGGAAGATACGCAGTATTTT CASSEGLRREDTQYF